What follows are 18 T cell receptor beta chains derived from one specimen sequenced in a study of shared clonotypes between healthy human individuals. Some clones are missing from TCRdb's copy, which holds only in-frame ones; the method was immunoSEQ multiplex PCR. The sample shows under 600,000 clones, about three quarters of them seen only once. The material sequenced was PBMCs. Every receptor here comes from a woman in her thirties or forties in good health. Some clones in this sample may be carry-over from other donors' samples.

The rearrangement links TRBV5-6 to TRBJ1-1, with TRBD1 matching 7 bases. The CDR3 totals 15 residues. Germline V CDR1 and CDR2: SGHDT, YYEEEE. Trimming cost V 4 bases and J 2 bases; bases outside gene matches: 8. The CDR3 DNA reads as TGTGCCAGCAGCCCTGGACAGGTGGGAAACACTGAAGCTTTCTTT. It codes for CASSPGQVGNTEAFF.

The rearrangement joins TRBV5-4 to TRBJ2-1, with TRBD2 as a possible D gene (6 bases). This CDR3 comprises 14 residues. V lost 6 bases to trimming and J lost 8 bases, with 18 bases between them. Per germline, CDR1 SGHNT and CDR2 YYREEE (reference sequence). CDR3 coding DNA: TGTGCCAGCATCCAGGACTATGGGGGAGATGAGCAGTTCTTC. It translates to CASIQDYGGDEQFF. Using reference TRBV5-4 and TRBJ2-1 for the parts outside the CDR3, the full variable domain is ETGVTQSPTHLIKTRGQQVTLRCSSQSGHNTVSWYQQALGQGPQFIFQYYREEENGRGNFPPRFSGLQFPNYSSELNVNALELDDSALYLCASIQDYGGDEQFFGPGTRLTVL.

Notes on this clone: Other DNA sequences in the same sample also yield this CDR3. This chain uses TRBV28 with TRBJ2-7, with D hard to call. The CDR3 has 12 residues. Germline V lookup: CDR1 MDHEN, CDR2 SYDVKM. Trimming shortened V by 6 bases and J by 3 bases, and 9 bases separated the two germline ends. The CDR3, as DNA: TGTGCCAGCAGCCTATTTGGCTACGAGCAGTACTTC. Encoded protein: CASSLFGYEQYF.

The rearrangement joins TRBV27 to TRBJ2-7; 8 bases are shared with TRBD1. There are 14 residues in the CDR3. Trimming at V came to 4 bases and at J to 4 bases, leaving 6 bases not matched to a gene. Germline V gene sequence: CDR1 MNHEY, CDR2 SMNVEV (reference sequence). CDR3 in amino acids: CASSWADRVYEQYF. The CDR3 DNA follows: TGTGCCAGCAGTTGGGCGGACAGGGTTTACGAGCAGTACTTC.

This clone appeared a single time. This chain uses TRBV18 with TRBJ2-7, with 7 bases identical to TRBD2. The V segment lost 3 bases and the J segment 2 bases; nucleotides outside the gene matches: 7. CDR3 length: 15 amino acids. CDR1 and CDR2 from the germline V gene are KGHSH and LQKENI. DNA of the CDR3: TGTGCCAGCTCACCGGGTGCCGGACTAGCCTACGAGCAGTACTTC. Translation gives CASSPGAGLAYEQYF.

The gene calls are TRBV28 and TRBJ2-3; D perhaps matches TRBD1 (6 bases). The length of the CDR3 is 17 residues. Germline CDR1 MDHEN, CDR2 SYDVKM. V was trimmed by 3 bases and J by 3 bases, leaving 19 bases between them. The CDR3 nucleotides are TGTGCCAGCAGTTTCCTAGGACACAAGGGGGAAACAGATACGCAGTATTTT. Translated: CASSFLGHKGETDTQYF.

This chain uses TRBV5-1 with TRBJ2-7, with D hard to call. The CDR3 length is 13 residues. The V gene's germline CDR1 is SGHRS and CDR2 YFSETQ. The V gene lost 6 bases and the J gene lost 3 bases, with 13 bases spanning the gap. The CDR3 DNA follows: TGCGCCAGCACCGGAGCCGGTAGCTACGAGCAGTACTTC. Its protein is CASTGAGSYEQYF.

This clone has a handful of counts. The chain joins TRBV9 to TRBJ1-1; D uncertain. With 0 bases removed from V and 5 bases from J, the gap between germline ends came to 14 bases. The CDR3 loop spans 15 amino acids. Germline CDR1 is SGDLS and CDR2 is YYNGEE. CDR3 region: CASSVGTEGGTEAFF. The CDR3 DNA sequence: TGTGCCAGCAGCGTAGGGACGGAGGGAGGGACTGAAGCTTTCTTT.

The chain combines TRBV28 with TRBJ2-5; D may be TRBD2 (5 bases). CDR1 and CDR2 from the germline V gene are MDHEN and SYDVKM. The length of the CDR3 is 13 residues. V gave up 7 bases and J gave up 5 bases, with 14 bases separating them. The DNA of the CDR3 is TGTGCCAGCAAAACCGCGGGTTTGGAGACCCAGTACTTC. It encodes CASKTAGLETQYF. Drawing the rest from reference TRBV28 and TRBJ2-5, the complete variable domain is DVKVTQSSRYLVKRTGEKVFLECVQDMDHENMFWYRQDPGLGLRLIYFSYDVKMKEKGDIPEGYSVSREKKERFSLILESASTNQTSMYLCASKTAGLETQYFGPGTRLLVL.

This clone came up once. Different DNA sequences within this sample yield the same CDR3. Here the CDR3 reads CASSLEAGGYYGYTF. CDR3 DNA sequence: TGTGCCAGCAGCTTGGAGGCAGGGGGGTACTATGGCTACACCTTC. The V call is TRBV5-5, the J call TRBJ1-2; 7 nucleotides match TRBD1. CDR1 and CDR2 (germline): SGHKS, YYEKEE (reference sequence). The V segment lost 0 bases and the J segment 3 bases; nucleotides outside the gene matches: 5. There are 15 residues in the CDR3.

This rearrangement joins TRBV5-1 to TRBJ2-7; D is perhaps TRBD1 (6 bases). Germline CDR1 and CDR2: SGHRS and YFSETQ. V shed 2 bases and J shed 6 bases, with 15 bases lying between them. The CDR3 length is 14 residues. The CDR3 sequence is CASSFRGSVSEQYF. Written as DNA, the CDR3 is TGCGCCAGCAGCTTCAGGGGAAGCGTCTCCGAGCAGTACTTC.

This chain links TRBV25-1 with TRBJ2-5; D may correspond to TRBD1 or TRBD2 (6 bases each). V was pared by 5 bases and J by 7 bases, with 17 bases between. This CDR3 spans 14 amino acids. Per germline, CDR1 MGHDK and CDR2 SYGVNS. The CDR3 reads CASSIMGGGGTQYF. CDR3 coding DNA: TGTGCCAGCAGTATTATGGGGGGCGGTGGGACCCAGTACTTC.

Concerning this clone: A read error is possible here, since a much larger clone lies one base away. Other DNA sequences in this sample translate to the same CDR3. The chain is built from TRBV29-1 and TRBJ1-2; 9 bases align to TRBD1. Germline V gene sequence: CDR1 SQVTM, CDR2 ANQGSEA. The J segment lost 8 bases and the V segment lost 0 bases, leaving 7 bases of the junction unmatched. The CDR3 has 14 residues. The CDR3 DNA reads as TGCAGCGTTGAAGATCGGGGGACAGGGAACGGCTACACCTTC. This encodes CSVEDRGTGNGYTF.

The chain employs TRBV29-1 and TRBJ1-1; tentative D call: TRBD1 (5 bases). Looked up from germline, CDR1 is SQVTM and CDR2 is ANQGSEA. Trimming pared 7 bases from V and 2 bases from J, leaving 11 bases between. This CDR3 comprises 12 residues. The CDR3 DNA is TGCAGCGGGGACGCAATTAACACTGAAGCTTTCTTT. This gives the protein CSGDAINTEAFF.

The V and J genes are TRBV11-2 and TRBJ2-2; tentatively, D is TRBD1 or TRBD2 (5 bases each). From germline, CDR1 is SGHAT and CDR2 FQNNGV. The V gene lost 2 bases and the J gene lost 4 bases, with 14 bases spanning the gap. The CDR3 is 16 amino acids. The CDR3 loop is CASSLFWGGGTGELFF. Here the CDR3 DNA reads TGTGCCAGCAGCTTATTTTGGGGTGGGGGCACCGGGGAGCTGTTTTTT. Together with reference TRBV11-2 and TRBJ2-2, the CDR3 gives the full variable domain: EAGVAQSPRYKIIEKRQSVAFWCNPISGHATLYWYQQILGQGPKLLIQFQNNGVVDDSQLPKDRFSAERLKGVDSTLKIQPAKLEDSAVYLCASSLFWGGGTGELFFGEGSRLTVL.

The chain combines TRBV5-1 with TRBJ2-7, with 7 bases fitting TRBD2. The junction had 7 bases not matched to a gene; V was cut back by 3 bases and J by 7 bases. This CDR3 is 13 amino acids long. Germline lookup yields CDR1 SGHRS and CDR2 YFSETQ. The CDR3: CASSWEGSGEQYF. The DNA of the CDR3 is TGCGCCAGCAGCTGGGAGGGCAGCGGGGAGCAGTACTTC.

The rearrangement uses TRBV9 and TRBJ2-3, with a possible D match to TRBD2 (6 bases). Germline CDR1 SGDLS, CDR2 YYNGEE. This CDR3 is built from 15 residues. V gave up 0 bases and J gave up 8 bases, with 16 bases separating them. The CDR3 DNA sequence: TGTGCCAGCAGCGTAGACCTTGCGGGGCCCGGTACGCAGTATTTT. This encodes CASSVDLAGPGTQYF.

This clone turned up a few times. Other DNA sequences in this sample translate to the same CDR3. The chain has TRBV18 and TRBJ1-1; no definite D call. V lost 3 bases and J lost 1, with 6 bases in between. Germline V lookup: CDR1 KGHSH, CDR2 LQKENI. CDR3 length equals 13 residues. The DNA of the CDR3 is TGTGCCAGCTCACCCGGGGAGAACACTGAAGCTTTCTTT. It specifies CASSPGENTEAFF.